A single sample is the source of the 30 T cell receptor beta chains below, sequenced in a study of molecular identifiers for immune sequencing clone quantification. TCRdb redid the calling of the PCR reads with MiXCR, one entry per CDR3 protein. Here the sample spans about 640,000 distinct CDR3 sequences, less than 20% being singletons. Sequenced: naive CD8+ T cells from blood, with Jurkat cell RNA spiked in. Subset in this sample: FACS-sorted CD8+CD4-CCR7+CD45RA+ naive T cells. All receptors come from a human donor in good health. Some libraries in this study had Jurkat cell RNA spiked in.

This clonotype was seen more than once but under ten times. In DNA, the CDR3 is TGTGCCAGCAGCCCGACGAAGGGTTTGGAGGAGACCCAGTACTTC. It encodes CASSPTKGLEETQYF. The V and J genes are TRBV7-6 and TRBJ2-5; D gene uncertain. Germline CDR1 is SGHVS and CDR2 is FNYEAQ. V was pared by 5 bases and J by 5 bases, with 18 bases between. CDR3 length equals 15 residues.

The chain carries TRBV10-1 and TRBJ2-5, with 7 bases that match TRBD2. V was pared by 4 bases and J by 3 bases, with 2 bases of the junction left unmatched. Germline V lookup: CDR1 WNHNN, CDR2 SYGVQD (reference sequence). The length of the CDR3 is 13 residues. The CDR3 nucleotides read TGCGCCAGCAGTGTGGCGGGGGAAGAGACCCAGTACTTC. Its protein is CASSVAGEETQYF.

A note on this clonotype: A clone one base away is much larger, so this may be a read error. The chain combines TRBV28 with TRBJ2-5; the match to TRBD2 covers 7 bases. The germline CDR1 and CDR2 sequences are MDHEN and SYDVKM. The CDR3 extends over 16 amino acids. The chain's CDR3 is CASSLVGGLYQETRYF. The CDR3 region has the DNA TGTGCCAGCAGTTTAGTCGGGGGGTTGTACCAAGAGACCCGGTACTTC.

This clonotype was seen ten or more times. The J gene is TRBJ1-1, the V gene TRBV7-9; 7 nucleotides line up with TRBD1. CDR3 length: 13 amino acids. Germline lookup yields CDR1 SEHNR and CDR2 FQNEAQ (reference sequence). V shed 5 bases and J 7 bases; nucleotides not matched to a gene: 7. CDR3 region: CASSDGTDFEAFF. The CDR3 nucleotides are TGTGCCAGCAGCGACGGGACAGATTTTGAAGCTTTCTTT.

This clonotype has ten or more counts. This sequence joins TRBV6-2 or TRBV6-3 and TRBJ2-5; D is perhaps TRBD2 (5 bases). There are 15 residues in the CDR3. Germline CDR1 reads MNHEY; CDR2 reads SVGEGT. V lost 0 bases to trimming and J lost 5 bases, with 13 bases between them. The CDR3 sequence is CASSYSVLGVETQYF. The CDR3, as DNA: TGTGCCAGCAGTTACTCCGTTTTGGGAGTGGAGACCCAGTACTTC.

This clonotype has a count of ten or more. The genes are TRBV20-1 and TRBJ2-5, with D possibly TRBD1 on 6 matching bases. This CDR3 is 15 amino acids long. The V end lost 6 bases, the J end lost 4 bases, and 21 bases lay between the germline ends. CDR1 is DFQATT, CDR2 SNEGSKA, per germline (reference sequence). CDR3 residues: CSAPTRQASGETQYF. CDR3 DNA: TGCAGTGCCCCAACCCGACAGGCGTCGGGAGAGACCCAGTACTTC.

About this clonotype: The junction differs from germline at one of its ends, possibly a read error. The rearrangement joins TRBV28 to TRBJ2-7, with D tentatively TRBD2 (5 bases). The CDR3 contains 17 residues. Germline V lookup: CDR1 MDHEN, CDR2 SYDVKM. This CDR3 reads CASSLFQGWAGSYGQYF. In DNA form, the CDR3 reads TGTGCCAGCAGTTTATTCCAAGGGTGGGCGGGCTCCTACGGGCAGTACTTC. Full variable domain (remainder filled in from reference TRBV28 and TRBJ2-7): DVKVTQSSRYLVKRTGEKVFLECVQDMDHENMFWYRQDPGLGLRLIYFSYDVKMKEKGDIPEGYSVSREKKERFSLILESASTNQTSMYLCASSLFQGWAGSYGQYFGPGTRLTVT.

The genes are TRBV19 and TRBJ2-1, with 7 bases that match TRBD1. V lost 6 bases to trimming and J lost 2 bases; unmatched junction nucleotides: 7. CDR1 and CDR2 (germline): LNHDA, SQIVND (reference sequence). CDR3 length: 15 residues. The CDR3 DNA sequence: TGTGCCAGTAGCCTGACAGGGTCAACCTACAATGAGCAGTTCTTC. Amino acids: CASSLTGSTYNEQFF.

This clonotype was observed a handful of times. The chain combines TRBV12-3 or TRBV12-4 with TRBJ2-7; 10 bases agree with TRBD2. CDR3 length: 13 amino acids. The J segment lost 5 bases and the V segment lost 6 bases, leaving 4 bases of the junction unmatched. In DNA, the CDR3 is TGTGCCAGCAGAGCGGGGGGGCCCCACGAGCAGTACTTC. Its protein is CASRAGGPHEQYF.

Turning to this clonotype: A read error is possible here, since a much larger clone lies one base away. This chain joins TRBV7-6 and TRBJ2-5; D possibly corresponds to TRBD1 (6 bases). The V and J ends lost 8 bases and 1 base respectively, with 14 bases between them. The V gene's germline CDR1 is SGHVS and CDR2 FNYEAQ. CDR3 length: 14 amino acids. CDR3 amino acids: CASGSWGPQETQYF. As DNA, the CDR3 is TGTGCCAGCGGCTCCTGGGGGCCCCAAGAGACCCAGTACTTC.

A few counts support this clonotype. The gene calls are TRBV27 and TRBJ1-6; possibly TRBD1 for D (6 bases). Per germline, CDR1 MNHEY and CDR2 SMNVEV (reference sequence). The length of the CDR3 is 18 residues. V was clipped by 2 bases and J by 7 bases, with 21 bases between them. The CDR3 DNA reads as TGTGCCAGCAGTTTAGGGGTTGGATGGGGGGCGGAAAATTCACCCCTCCACTTT. This gives the protein CASSLGVGWGAENSPLHF.

The table lists this clonotype with a count of one. The rearrangement uses TRBV6-2 or TRBV6-3 and TRBJ1-4; D is perhaps TRBD1 (5 bases). CDR1 is MNHEY and CDR2 is SVGEGT in the germline V gene. This CDR3 contains 14 residues. V lost 4 bases to trimming and J lost 8 bases, with 14 bases between them. This CDR3 reads CASSSGAGQEKLFF. DNA of the CDR3: TGTGCCAGCAGTTCCGGGGCAGGTCAAGAAAAACTGTTTTTT.

Many counts were recorded for this clonotype. V gene TRBV29-1 combines with J gene TRBJ2-7, with TRBD1 matching over 9 bases. The CDR3 totals 13 residues. V lost 7 bases to trimming and J lost 2 bases; unmatched junction nucleotides: 6. CDR1 is SQVTM, CDR2 ANQGSEA, per germline. DNA for the CDR3: TGCAGCGCGGGGACAGGGAATACCTACGAGCAGTACTTC. Amino acids: CSAGTGNTYEQYF.

In its sample, this clonotype was seen many times. The CDR3 DNA follows: TGTGCCAGTAGTATGGACCTTGGGGGTAGCAATCAGCCCCAGCATTTT. This translates into CASSMDLGGSNQPQHF. The chain joins TRBV19 to TRBJ1-5, with D possibly matching TRBD1 (5 bases). Germline values: CDR1 LNHDA, CDR2 SQIVND (reference sequence). V was trimmed by 3 bases and J by 0 bases, leaving 12 bases between them. The CDR3 loop spans 16 amino acids. The whole variable domain, filled in from reference TRBV19 and TRBJ1-5, reads DGGITQSPKYLFRKEGQNVTLSCEQNLNHDAMYWYRQDPGQGLRLIYYSQIVNDFQKGDIAEGYSVSREKKESFPLTVTSAQKNPTAFYLCASSMDLGGSNQPQHFGDGTRLSIL.

The chain recombines TRBV11-2 with TRBJ2-7, with TRBD1 matching over 9 bases. The CDR3 runs to 15 residues. Germline V CDR1 and CDR2: SGHAT, FQNNGV. V lost 1 base to trimming and J lost 5 bases; unmatched junction nucleotides: 6. CDR3 in amino acids: CASSLGTGGIDEQYF. CDR3 coding DNA: TGTGCCAGCAGCTTAGGCACAGGGGGCATCGACGAGCAGTACTTC.

At least ten counts were recorded for this clonotype. The J gene is TRBJ2-3, the V gene TRBV7-9, with D unclear. Germline V gives CDR1 SEHNR, CDR2 FQNEAQ (reference sequence). The ends were cut back, 4 bases at V and 2 bases at J, with 4 bases in the middle. The CDR3 contains 12 residues. The chain's CDR3 is CASSSPTDTQYF. The CDR3 DNA reads TGTGCCAGCAGCTCACCCACAGATACGCAGTATTTT.

Details on this clonotype: This may be a read error: a much more frequent sequence differs by one nucleotide. V and J are TRBV6-5 and TRBJ2-7, with 7 bases identical to TRBD2. The CDR3 consists of 13 residues. The V gene's germline CDR1 is MNHEY and CDR2 SVGAGI. CDR3 nucleotide sequence: TGTGCCAGCAGCACGACTAGCTCCTACGAGGAGTACTTC. This translates into CASSTTSSYEEYF.

This clonotype was seen a few times. The chain is built from TRBV7-3 and TRBJ2-1, with a possible D match to TRBD2 (6 bases). V was shortened by 2 bases and J by 5 bases, with 13 bases between the two germline ends. This CDR3 spans 15 amino acids. Germline CDR1 is SGHTA and CDR2 is FQGTGA. Here the CDR3 reads CASSLYVAVNNEQFF. Written as DNA, the CDR3 is TGTGCCAGCAGCTTATACGTAGCGGTCAACAATGAGCAGTTCTTC.

This clonotype came up many times. The CDR3 is CASQRTGMDEKLFF. In DNA form, the CDR3 reads TGTGCCAGCCAGAGGACAGGGATGGATGAAAAACTGTTTTTT. The rearrangement links TRBV28 to TRBJ1-4; TRBD1 matches 8 bases. CDR1 and CDR2 from the germline V gene are MDHEN and SYDVKM. V lost 8 bases to trimming and J lost 6 bases; unmatched junction nucleotides: 8. The CDR3 totals 14 residues.

The table lists this clonotype with many counts. The chain combines TRBV5-1 with TRBJ2-7; the D gene is possibly TRBD2 (7 bases). CDR1 and CDR2 from the germline V gene are SGHRS and YFSETQ. The V end was cut by 2 bases, the J end by 0 bases, with 12 bases between. The CDR3 is 15 residues long. CDR3 DNA: TGCGCCAGCAGCTTAATCGGGGGGCCCTCCTACGAGCAGTACTTC. Its translation is CASSLIGGPSYEQYF. Complete variable domain (other parts from reference TRBV5-1 and TRBJ2-7): KAGVTQTPRYLIKTRGQQVTLSCSPISGHRSVSWYQQTPGQGLQFLFEYFSETQRNKGNFPGRFSGRQFSNSRSEMNVSTLELGDSALYLCASSLIGGPSYEQYFGPGTRLTVT.

This clonotype has a count of ten or more. This chain joins TRBV12-3 or TRBV12-4 and TRBJ2-7; 9 nucleotides line up with TRBD1. CDR3 size: 15 residues. The V segment lost 3 bases and the J segment 5 bases; nucleotides outside the gene matches: 8. CDR3 region: CASSFLGQGYHEQYF. In DNA, the CDR3 is TGTGCCAGCAGTTTCCTAGGACAGGGGTACCACGAGCAGTACTTC.

This clonotype occurred a few times. The chain joins TRBV5-5 to TRBJ1-4; a weak D match, TRBD1 (5 bases). The CDR3 sequence is 17 residues long. The germline gives CDR1 SGHKS, CDR2 YYEKEE (reference sequence). V was cut by 4 bases and J by 7 bases, with 23 bases left in between. The CDR3 sequence: CASSPYRSRSEGEKLFF. CDR3 DNA sequence: TGTGCCAGCAGCCCTTACAGGAGTAGGAGTGAGGGTGAAAAACTGTTTTTT.

Remarks on this clonotype: This may come from a read error, since a much larger clone is one base off. The CDR3 region has the DNA TGTGCCAGCAGCCGACAGGCAGGCTCCTGCAATGAGCAGTTCTTC. This sequence encodes CASSRQAGSCNEQFF. V is TRBV11-2 and J is TRBJ2-1; D is perhaps TRBD1 (6 bases). CDR1 is SGHAT and CDR2 is FQNNGV in the germline V gene. This CDR3 comprises 15 residues.

The rearrangement joins TRBV25-1 to TRBJ2-1; the D is unclear. This CDR3 is 11 amino acids long. Looked up from germline, CDR1 is MGHDK and CDR2 is SYGVNS. Trimming pared 3 bases from V and 7 bases from J, leaving 4 bases between. CDR3 protein: CASSDGNEQFF. As DNA, the CDR3 is TGTGCCAGCAGTGACGGAAATGAGCAGTTCTTC.

Of note for this clonotype: Compared with germline, one end of the junction differs, possibly owing to a read error. The rearrangement joins TRBV14 to TRBJ1-3; no clear D gene. The CDR3 runs 15 residues. CDR1 and CDR2 (germline): SGHDN, FVKESK. CDR3 sequence reads: CASSQRPISGSTIYF. The DNA of the CDR3 is TGTGCCAGCAGTCAAAGGCCTATCTCTGGAAGCACCATATATTTT.

Ten or more counts support this clonotype. V and J are TRBV29-1 and TRBJ1-1; D unclear. Trimming took 3 bases from V and 5 from J, leaving 13 bases between them. The CDR3 spans 13 residues. Germline-derived CDR1 and CDR2 are SQVTM and ANQGSEA. This CDR3 is CSVESSFGTEAFF. CDR3 sequence (DNA): TGCAGCGTTGAGTCTTCTTTTGGTACTGAAGCTTTCTTT. Full variable domain (outside the CDR3, taken from reference TRBV29-1 and TRBJ1-1): SAVISQKPSRDICQRGTSLTIQCQVDSQVTMMFWYRQQPGQSLTLIATANQGSEATYESGFVIDKFPISRPNLTFSTLTVSNMSPEDSSIYLCSVESSFGTEAFFGQGTRLTVV.

Comments on this clonotype: A much larger clone is a single base away; this may be a read error. The CDR3: CASGLLTGGPTYEQYF. The CDR3 region has the DNA TGTGCCAGCGGTTTATTGACAGGGGGTCCGACCTACGAGCAGTACTTC. The genes are TRBV28 and TRBJ2-7, with TRBD1 matching 9 bases. CDR3 length equals 16 residues. The germline V gene has CDR1 MDHEN and CDR2 SYDVKM.

The rearrangement links TRBV7-9 to TRBJ1-4; 9 bases map to TRBD1. CDR1 SEHNR and CDR2 FQNEAQ come from the germline V gene (reference sequence). The CDR3 sequence is 14 residues long. V was pared by 4 bases and J by 8 bases, with 5 bases of the junction left unmatched. The CDR3 DNA sequence: TGTGCCAGCAGCTCAGACAGGGGGGAGGAAAAACTGTTTTTT. This encodes CASSSDRGEEKLFF.

The rearrangement uses TRBV27 and TRBJ2-3; a weak D match, TRBD2 (6 bases). This CDR3 comprises 16 residues. Per germline, CDR1 MNHEY and CDR2 SMNVEV (reference sequence). V lost 1 base, J lost 4 bases, and 15 bases lay in between. The CDR3 coding sequence is TGTGCCAGCAGTTTATGGGGCTCCTCGGGGGCAGATACGCAGTATTTT. Translating it yields CASSLWGSSGADTQYF.

The chain carries TRBV27 and TRBJ2-7; tentatively, D is TRBD1 or TRBD2 (5 bases each). Germline V gene lookup returns CDR1 MNHEY and CDR2 SMNVEV (reference sequence). Trimming removed 2 bases at V and 6 bases at J, with 11 bases between. There are 13 residues in the CDR3. CDR3 sequence (DNA): TGTGCCAGCAGTTTACTATCCGGGGCCGAGCAGTACTTC. The encoded protein is CASSLLSGAEQYF.